The rows below give T cell receptor beta chains drawn from one sample of a study of blood T cell repertoires in COVID-19. The method was immunoSEQ multiplex PCR; TCRdb's version includes in-frame clones alone and lacks a portion of them. The repertoire has under 150,000 clones, under 80% of them found once; the top ten carry 3.5% to 4.5%. Sequencing was carried out using peripheral blood. The receptors derive from a man in his sixties with acute or convalescent COVID-19. Both conserved end residues are part of each CDR3. D genes are given only for firm matches. The size entry is marked missing in some rows and otherwise reads once, few, many or a size class.

v_call,d_call,clone_size,j_call,cdr3_aa,cdr3_nt
TRBV5-6,TRBD1,NA,TRBJ1-2,CASSSDRTYIYGYTF,TGTGCCAGCAGCTCGGACAGGACGTACATCTATGGCTACACCTTC
TRBV5-3,NA,NA,TRBJ1-4,CARVQDARAIATNEKLFF,TGTGCCAGAGTCCAAGACGCCAGGGCGATCGCAACTAATGAAAAACTGTTTTTT
TRBV7-2,NA,NA,TRBJ2-5,CASSLARGTQYF,TGTGCCAGCAGCTTAGCGCGCGGGACCCAGTACTTC
TRBV10-1,NA,NA,TRBJ2-3,CASSRGGMTDTQYF,TGCGCCAGTTCTAGGGGAGGTATGACAGATACGCAGTATTTT
TRBV25-1,NA,NA,TRBJ2-3,CASSAQQGIDTDTQYF,TGTGCCAGCAGCGCCCAACAGGGAATTGATACAGATACGCAGTATTTT
TRBV4-1,TRBD1,once,TRBJ1-2,CASSQAGTGRLGYTF,TGCGCCAGCAGCCAGGCCGGGACAGGACGTTTGGGCTACACCTTC
TRBV4-1,TRBD1,once,TRBJ2-7,CASSQGTGETYEQYF,TGCGCCAGCAGCCAAGGGACAGGCGAAACCTACGAGCAGTACTTC
TRBV7-9,TRBD2,NA,TRBJ2-3,CASVRTLADTDTQYF,TGTGCCAGTGTACGGACTCTAGCGGACACAGATACGCAGTATTTT
TRBV12-3/TRBV12-4,TRBD1,NA,TRBJ2-7,CASSYGQGNRQYF,TGTGCCAGCAGCTACGGACAGGGAAATCGACAATACTTC
TRBV28,TRBD1,few,TRBJ2-7,CASSLGTGVNEQYF,TGTGCCAGCAGTTTAGGGACAGGGGTAAACGAGCAGTACTTC
TRBV25-1,NA,NA,TRBJ1-1,CASSESGSGDTEAFF,TGTGCCAGCAGTGAATCGGGGTCTGGGGACACTGAAGCTTTCTTT
TRBV18,NA,NA,TRBJ2-7,CASSPPSGPYEQYF,TGTGCCAGCTCACCCCCCAGCGGCCCCTACGAGCAGTACTTC
TRBV18,TRBD1,once,TRBJ2-7,CASSSTGTAYEQYF,TGTGCCAGCTCCTCAACGGGGACAGCGTACGAGCAGTACTTC
TRBV7-9,TRBD2,once,TRBJ2-5,CASSSGAGGRETQYF,TGTGCCAGCAGCTCGGGGGCGGGAGGGCGAGAGACCCAGTACTTC
TRBV18,NA,NA,TRBJ2-5,CASSPPAGKQTQYF,TGTGCCAGCTCACCACCGGCAGGGAAGCAGACCCAGTACTTC
TRBV6-5,TRBD2,NA,TRBJ2-7,CASTTSGPYEQYF,TGTGCCAGCACGACTAGCGGCCCCTACGAGCAGTACTTC
TRBV11-2,TRBD1,few,TRBJ1-1,CASSFGQGNTEAFF,TGTGCCAGCAGCTTCGGACAGGGGAACACTGAAGCTTTCTTT
TRBV9,TRBD2,NA,TRBJ2-3,CASSVGAGGVTDTQYF,TGTGCCAGCAGCGTAGGAGCGGGAGGGGTCACAGATACGCAGTATTTT
TRBV3-1/TRBV3-2,NA,NA,TRBJ1-1,CASSLAYTEAFF,TGTGCCAGCAGCCTAGCGTACACTGAAGCTTTCTTT
TRBV5-8,NA,few,TRBJ1-5,CASSLQGMSNQPQHF,TGTGCCAGCAGCTTACAGGGTATGAGCAATCAGCCCCAGCATTTT
TRBV5-6,TRBD2,NA,TRBJ2-7,CASSAPGLAEIQYF,TGTGCCAGCAGCGCCCCGGGACTAGCGGAAATACAGTACTTC
TRBV19,TRBD2,NA,TRBJ2-1,CATRDRPAGGPQVF,TGTGCCACTAGGGACAGACCAGCGGGGGGGCCTCAGGTCTTC
TRBV5-1,TRBD2,NA,TRBJ2-3,CASSFGLAGGPDTQYF,TGCGCCAGCAGTTTTGGGTTGGCGGGAGGCCCAGATACGCAGTATTTT
TRBV10-1,NA,once,TRBJ2-1,CASSGLANEQFF,TGCGCCAGCAGTGGGCTTGCCAATGAGCAGTTCTTC
TRBV14,NA,NA,TRBJ2-7,CASSPRAHEQYF,TGTGCCAGCAGCCCCCGTGCGCACGAGCAGTACTTC
TRBV6-1,NA,NA,TRBJ2-3,CASSEASGTDTQYF,TGTGCCAGCAGTGAGGCTAGCGGCACAGATACGCAGTATTTT
TRBV18,TRBD1,NA,TRBJ1-3,CASSPPGTESSGNTIYF,TGTGCCAGCTCACCACCCGGGACAGAGAGCTCTGGAAACACCATATATTTT
TRBV6-5,NA,once,TRBJ2-3,CASSPRGVGTDTQYF,TGTGCCAGCAGCCCAAGGGGTGTTGGCACAGATACGCAGTATTTT
TRBV6-5,NA,NA,TRBJ1-2,CASSFGDYGYTF,TGTGCCAGCAGTTTCGGAGACTATGGCTACACCTTC
TRBV6-1,NA,NA,TRBJ2-7,CASSEGTLYEQYF,TGTGCCAGCAGTGAAGGGACACTCTACGAGCAGTACTTC
TRBV19,NA,NA,TRBJ2-2,CASRRTGNTGELFF,TGTGCCAGTAGAAGAACAGGGAACACCGGGGAGCTGTTTTTT
TRBV6-5,NA,NA,TRBJ1-1,CASSPRQAMNTEAFF,TGTGCCAGCAGCCCAAGACAGGCTATGAACACTGAAGCTTTCTTT
TRBV7-9,NA,NA,TRBJ1-1,CASNNPGANTEAFF,TGTGCCAGCAACAATCCTGGGGCGAACACTGAAGCTTTCTTT
TRBV6-5,TRBD2,NA,TRBJ2-7,CASKAGGPDEQYF,TGTGCCAGCAAGGCGGGAGGCCCCGACGAGCAGTACTTC
TRBV10-3,NA,NA,TRBJ1-1,CATQGHPSPNTEAFF,TGTGCCACCCAAGGACACCCCAGCCCGAACACTGAAGCTTTCTTT
TRBV9,NA,NA,TRBJ2-1,CASSVGRGSYNEQFF,TGTGCCAGCAGCGTAGGAAGGGGCTCCTACAATGAGCAGTTCTTC
TRBV28,TRBD2,once,TRBJ2-1,CASSGRTGLAGGLSYNEQFF,TGTGCCAGCAGCGGGAGGACAGGGCTAGCGGGAGGCCTCTCCTACAATGAGCAGTTCTTC
TRBV6-6,NA,few,TRBJ1-5,CASSQSGGNQPQHF,TGTGCCAGCAGTCAATCAGGGGGCAATCAGCCCCAGCATTTT
TRBV28,NA,NA,TRBJ2-1,CASSLEGSYNEQFF,TGTGCCAGCAGTTTAGAGGGTTCCTACAATGAGCAGTTCTTC
TRBV7-9,NA,NA,TRBJ2-5,CASSHPPRGETQYF,TGTGCCAGCAGCCATCCACCGAGGGGGGAGACCCAGTACTTC
TRBV2,NA,NA,TRBJ2-2,CASSEGNTGELFF,TGTGCCAGCAGCGAGGGGAACACCGGGGAGCTGTTTTTT
TRBV5-1,NA,NA,TRBJ2-5,CASSLDLETQYF,TGCGCCAGCAGCTTAGACTTGGAGACCCAGTACTTC
TRBV29-1,NA,NA,TRBJ2-3,CSVDVQGWTQYF,TGCAGCGTTGATGTTCAGGGTTGGACGCAGTATTTT
TRBV5-1,TRBD2,NA,TRBJ2-1,CASSLAARAGVINEQFF,TGCGCCAGCAGCTTGGCGGCCCGCGCGGGAGTGATCAATGAGCAGTTCTTC
TRBV18,NA,NA,TRBJ1-1,CASSRTTGNTEAFF,TGTGCCAGCTCACGGACGACAGGGAACACTGAAGCTTTCTTT
TRBV5-1,NA,NA,TRBJ2-2,CASSLNPGATNTGELFF,TGCGCCAGCAGCTTGAATCCAGGGGCGACGAACACCGGGGAGCTGTTTTTT